Sequencing of this TCR beta chain was carried out in a study of blood T cell repertoires in COVID-19. Study-wide context: COVID-19 samples from acute and convalescent phases originated in the United States, Italy and Spain. PBMCs, B-cell-depleted T cells, or T cells were the source of the cDNA or gDNA that made up the material.

Authors' processing steps: Reference gene primer amplification gave nucleated cell count estimates. The protocol was immunoSEQ multiplex PCR, while the TCRdb copy is restricted to in-frame clones and leaves out a portion. V, J and clone size derive from that table, while D and trimming were established from the DNA sequence. Of some 70,000 clones in the sample, around 91% were seen once. With 2 bases removed from V and 1 base from J, the gap between germline ends came to 10 bases. This CDR3 comprises 15 residues. Germline CDR1 reads SGHRS; CDR2 reads YFSETQ. The sequencing input was peripheral blood. The sequence was obtained from a man in his forties or fifties with acute or convalescent COVID-19. The rearrangement links TRBV5-1 to TRBJ1-5; tentative D call: TRBD1 (6 bases). The CDR3 loop is CASSLQGSSNQPQHF. The CDR3 DNA reads as TGCGCCAGCAGCTTACAGGGATCCAGCAATCAGCCCCAGCATTTT.